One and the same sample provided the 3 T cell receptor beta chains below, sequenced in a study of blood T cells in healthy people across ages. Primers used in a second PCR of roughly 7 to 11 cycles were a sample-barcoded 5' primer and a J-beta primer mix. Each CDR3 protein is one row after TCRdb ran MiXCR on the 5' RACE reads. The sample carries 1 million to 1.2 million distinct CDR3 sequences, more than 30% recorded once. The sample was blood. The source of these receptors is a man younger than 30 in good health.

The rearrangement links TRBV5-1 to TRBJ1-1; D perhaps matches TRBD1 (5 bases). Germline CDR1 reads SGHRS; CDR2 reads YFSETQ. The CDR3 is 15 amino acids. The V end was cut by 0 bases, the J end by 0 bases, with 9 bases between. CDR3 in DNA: TGCGCCAGCAGCTTGGCGACAGCGTTGAACACTGAAGCTTTCTTT. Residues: CASSLATALNTEAFF.

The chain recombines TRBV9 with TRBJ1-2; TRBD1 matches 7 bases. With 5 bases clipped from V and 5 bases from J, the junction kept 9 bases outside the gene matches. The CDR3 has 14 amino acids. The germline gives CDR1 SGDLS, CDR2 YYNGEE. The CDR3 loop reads CASSGSTGVYGYTF. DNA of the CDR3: TGTGCCAGCAGTGGAAGTACAGGGGTTTATGGCTACACCTTC. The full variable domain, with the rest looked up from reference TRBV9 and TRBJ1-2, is DSGVTQTPKHLITATGQRVTLRCSPRSGDLSVYWYQQSLDQGLQFLIQYYNGEERAKGNILERFSAQQFPDLHSELNLSSLELGDSALYFCASSGSTGVYGYTFGSGTRLTVV.

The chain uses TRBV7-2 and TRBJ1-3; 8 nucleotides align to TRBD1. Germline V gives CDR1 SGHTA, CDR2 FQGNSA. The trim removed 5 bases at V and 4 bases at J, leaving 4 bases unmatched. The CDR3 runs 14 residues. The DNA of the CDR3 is TGTGCCAGCAGCATCAGGGGGCAGGGAAACACCATATATTTT. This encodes CASSIRGQGNTIYF.